These 11 T cell receptor beta chains share one sample of origin, sequenced in a study of control samples from healthy donors and cancer patients. Sequencing was performed with immunoSEQ multiplex PCR; in TCRdb, only in-frame clones are kept and a portion is missing. This sample has over 150,000 clones, with around 94% found just once. The sequencing input was blood. All receptors derive from a man in his thirties or forties in good health.

A single count supports this clone. This chain joins TRBV5-1 and TRBJ2-2, with 10 bases lining up with TRBD1. Losses at the gene ends were 4 bases for V and 4 bases for J; bases not matched to a gene: 4. This CDR3 is built from 15 residues. Per the germline V gene, CDR1 is SGHRS and CDR2 is YFSETQ. This CDR3 is CASSPRTGGTGELFF. The DNA for the CDR3 is TGCGCCAGCAGCCCGCGGACAGGGGGCACCGGGGAGCTGTTTTTT.

The rearrangement joins TRBV24-1 to TRBJ2-1; 13 bases are shared with TRBD2. In germline, CDR1 is KGHDR, CDR2 SFDVKD. V shed 2 bases, J shed 0 bases, and the junction held 0 bases outside the gene matches. The CDR3 runs 17 residues. The CDR3 sequence: CATSDWTSGSSYNEQFF. CDR3 coding DNA: TGTGCCACCAGTGATTGGACTAGCGGGAGCTCCTACAATGAGCAGTTCTTC.

The rearrangement uses TRBV19 and TRBJ2-7; 9 bases match TRBD2. Germline CDR1 reads LNHDA; CDR2 reads SQIVND (reference sequence). The CDR3 sequence is 15 residues long. V was clipped by 5 bases and J by 2 bases; unmatched bases: 7. The CDR3 bases are TGTGCCAGTAGTTCGAATAGCGGGGGAACCTACGAGCAGTACTTC. Its translation is CASSSNSGGTYEQYF.

This clone was observed a single time. CDR3 residues: CASSRLGSRGATNEKLFF. The CDR3 DNA reads as TGCGCCAGCAGCCGCCTAGGGAGTCGTGGGGCAACTAATGAAAAACTGTTTTTT. The chain joins TRBV4-1 to TRBJ1-4, with no clear D. Trimming stripped 4 bases from V and 0 bases from J, with 18 bases between. From germline, CDR1 is MGHRA and CDR2 YSYEKL. This CDR3 comprises 18 residues.

The chain has TRBV6-1 and TRBJ1-2; maybe TRBD1 (5 bases). This CDR3 has 18 residues. The V gene's germline CDR1 is MNHNS and CDR2 SASEGT. Deletions cut 3 bases from V and 4 bases from J, with 24 bases between. CDR3 amino acids: CASSDPSRGPGILYGYTF. Written as DNA, the CDR3 is TGTGCCAGCAGTGACCCATCAAGGGGCCCAGGGATTCTCTATGGCTACACCTTC.

The chain carries TRBV19 and TRBJ1-1; D may be TRBD1 (6 bases). Germline CDR1 is LNHDA and CDR2 is SQIVND (reference sequence). The CDR3 extends over 16 amino acids. The ends were cut back, 5 bases at V and 1 base at J, with 17 bases in the middle. The CDR3 loop is CASSLSDGRGNTEAFF. CDR3 coding DNA: TGTGCCAGTAGTCTATCCGATGGCAGGGGGAACACTGAAGCTTTCTTT.

This rearrangement joins TRBV7-8 to TRBJ2-3; 9 bases map to TRBD1. This CDR3 spans 14 amino acids. Per the germline V gene, CDR1 is SGHVS and CDR2 is FQNEAQ. The trim removed 5 bases at V and 6 bases at J, leaving 6 bases unmatched. The CDR3, as DNA: TGTGCCAGCAGCATCCGGGACAGGGCGGATACGCAGTATTTT. Its translation: CASSIRDRADTQYF.

V and J are TRBV7-9 and TRBJ1-3; D gene ambiguous. Germline-derived CDR1 and CDR2 are SEHNR and FQNEAQ (reference sequence). Trimming took off 7 bases at V and 4 bases at J, with 26 bases between the two ends. The length of the CDR3 is 18 residues. CDR3 sequence: CASTQKGGSLLLGNTIYF. CDR3 DNA sequence: TGTGCCAGCACCCAAAAGGGTGGCAGCCTGCTCTTGGGAAACACCATATATTTT.

This clone has only a few counts. The chain carries TRBV14 and TRBJ2-7; 8 nucleotides agree with TRBD1. J lost 6 bases, V lost 4 bases, and 8 bases had no gene match. Germline V CDR1 and CDR2: SGHDN, FVKESK. The length of the CDR3 is 14 residues. The CDR3: CASSRDRGLGEQYF. CDR3 coding DNA: TGTGCCAGCAGCCGCGACAGGGGACTGGGCGAGCAGTACTTC.

This clone was seen a few times. The CDR3 DNA sequence: TGCGCCAGCAGCCAAGAATTGGGTGAGGATTACAATCAGCCCCAGCATTTT. It codes for CASSQELGEDYNQPQHF. The rearrangement joins TRBV4-3 to TRBJ1-5; D is undetermined. Germline values: CDR1 LGHNA, CDR2 YSLEER. The CDR3 consists of 17 residues. The ends were cut back, 0 bases at V and 3 bases at J, with 15 bases in the middle.

The chain couples TRBV27 to TRBJ1-5; TRBD1 is a possible D gene (5 bases). V lost 7 bases and J 5 bases, leaving 18 bases between the germline ends. Germline values: CDR1 MNHEY, CDR2 SMNVEV (reference sequence). The CDR3 has 15 amino acids. The chain's CDR3 is CASTRTAGGHQPQHF. CDR3 DNA sequence: TGTGCCAGCACCCGAACAGCGGGGGGTCATCAGCCCCAGCATTTT.